Listed below are T cell receptor beta chains from one sample, sequenced in a study of cytotoxic CD8 clonotypes in ibrutinib-treated CLL. Using immunoSEQ multiplex PCR, the repertoire was profiled, and TCRdb retains in-frame clones only, with some absent. This sample has about 130,000 clones, with about four fifths found just once. The source material was PBMCs, sampled after 12 months of ibrutinib treatment. These TCRs come from a human donor with chronic lymphocytic leukemia. The CDR3 runs from the conserved cysteine through the conserved F or W. Each record gives: J gene, clone size, D gene, V gene, CDR3 DNA, CDR3 protein. The D gene is left open where the match is weak. Clone size is stated in some rows and not others, as once, few, many or a class when expanded.

TRBJ2-7,NA,NA,TRBV7-9,TGTGCCAGCAGCTTAAAAACGACACGCTACGAGCAGTACTTC,CASSLKTTRYEQYF
TRBJ2-2,NA,TRBD2,TRBV5-4,TGTGCCAGCAGCTTCGTCGGGAGGGAAACCGGGGAGCTGTTTTTT,CASSFVGRETGELFF
TRBJ1-2,NA,NA,TRBV5-4,TGTGCCAGCAGCCGCTCAAGGACTGGGGACTATGGCTACACCTTC,CASSRSRTGDYGYTF
TRBJ1-2,NA,TRBD1,TRBV10-3,TGTGCCATCAGTGGGGACAGGGTGGGAGGCACCTTC,CAISGDRVGGTF
TRBJ1-1,NA,TRBD1,TRBV5-6,TGTGCCAGCAGCTTGGTATACTCTAGAATCGGGACAGGAAAAGTCTTT,CASSLVYSRIGTGKVF
TRBJ2-3,NA,NA,TRBV7-9,TGTGCCAGCAGCTTAACGCCCGGAGATACGCAGTATTTT,CASSLTPGDTQYF
TRBJ2-7,NA,TRBD1,TRBV11-2,TGTGCCAGCAGCTCGGACAGGGAAACCTACGAGCAGTACTTC,CASSSDRETYEQYF
TRBJ2-2,NA,NA,TRBV7-8,TGTGCCAGCAGCTTTACGTGGTCCGGGGAGCTGTTTTTT,CASSFTWSGELFF
TRBJ1-5,once,NA,TRBV4-2,TGTGCCAGCAGCCAAGATTATGTCCGGGGAAATCAGCCCCAGCATTTT,CASSQDYVRGNQPQHF
TRBJ1-5,once,NA,TRBV5-1,TGCGCCAGCAGTCCTGACAAGCCGGGCAATCAGCCCCAGCATTTT,CASSPDKPGNQPQHF
TRBJ2-3,NA,NA,TRBV5-5,TGTGCCAGCAGCTTGGGCGGGAGCACAGATACGCAGTATTTT,CASSLGGSTDTQYF